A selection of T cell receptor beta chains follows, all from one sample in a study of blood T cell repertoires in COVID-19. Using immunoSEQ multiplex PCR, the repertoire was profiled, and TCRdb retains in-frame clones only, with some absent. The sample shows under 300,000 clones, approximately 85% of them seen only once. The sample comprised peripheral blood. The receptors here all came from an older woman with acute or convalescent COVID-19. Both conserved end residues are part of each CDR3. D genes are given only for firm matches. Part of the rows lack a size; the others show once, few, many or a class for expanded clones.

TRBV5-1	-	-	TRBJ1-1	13	CASSVGHNTEAFF	TGCGCCAGCAGCGTGGGACACAACACTGAAGCTTTCTTT
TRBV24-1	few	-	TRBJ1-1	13	CATSDYDSREAFF	TGTGCCACCAGTGATTACGACAGCCGTGAAGCTTTCTTT
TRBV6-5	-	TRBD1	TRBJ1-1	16	CASSYLDGRGHTEAFF	TGTGCCAGCAGTTATCTAGATGGCAGGGGGCACACTGAAGCTTTCTTT
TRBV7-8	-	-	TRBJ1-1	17	CASSLGTGGYMNTEAFF	TGTGCCAGCAGCTTAGGGACTGGCGGGTACATGAACACTGAAGCTTTCTTT
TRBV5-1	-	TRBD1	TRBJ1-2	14	CASSNPTGGYGYTF	TGCGCCAGCAGCAACCCGACAGGGGGCTATGGCTACACCTTC
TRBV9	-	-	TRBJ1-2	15	CASSVGPTLTHGYTF	TGTGCCAGCAGCGTAGGCCCCACACTGACTCATGGCTACACCTTC
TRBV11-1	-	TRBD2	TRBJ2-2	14	CASSLRAGAGELFF	TGTGCCAGCAGCTTAAGAGCGGGGGCCGGGGAGCTGTTTTTT
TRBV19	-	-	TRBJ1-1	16	CASSIWARGKNTEAFF	TGTGCCAGTAGTATATGGGCACGGGGAAAAAACACTGAAGCTTTCTTT
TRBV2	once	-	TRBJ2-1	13	CASRARGAGEQFF	TGTGCCAGCAGGGCCCGGGGGGCGGGTGAGCAGTTCTTC
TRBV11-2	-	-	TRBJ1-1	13	CASSFVGGTEAFF	TGTGCCAGCAGCTTCGTGGGGGGCACTGAAGCTTTCTTT
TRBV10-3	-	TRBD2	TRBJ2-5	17	CAISEGTSGEPRETQYF	TGTGCCATCAGTGAGGGGACTAGCGGGGAGCCCCGCGAGACCCAGTACTTC
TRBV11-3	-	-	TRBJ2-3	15	CASSLEGTLGDTQYF	TGTGCCAGCAGCTTAGAAGGGACATTGGGGGATACGCAGTATTTT
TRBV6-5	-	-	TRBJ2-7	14	CASRSMTESYEQYF	TGTGCCAGCAGATCTATGACAGAGTCCTACGAGCAGTACTTC
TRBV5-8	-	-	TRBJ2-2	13	CASRRTGSGELFF	TGTGCCAGCAGGCGCACAGGGTCCGGGGAGCTGTTTTTT
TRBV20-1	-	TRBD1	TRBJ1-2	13	CSASEDRSYGYTF	TGCAGTGCTAGTGAGGACAGGTCCTATGGCTACACCTTC
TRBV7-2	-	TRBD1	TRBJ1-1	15	CASSSQGARGTEAFF	TGTGCCAGCAGCTCACAGGGGGCGCGGGGCACTGAAGCTTTCTTT
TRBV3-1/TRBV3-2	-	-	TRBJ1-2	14	CASSQEGSSYGYTF	TGTGCCAGCAGCCAAGAGGGGAGCAGCTATGGCTACACCTTC